Described below is a single TCR beta chain sequence and its context. The antigen is undetermined. The sample belongs to a study of T-cell reconstitution after alpha-beta-depleted transplantation in children. Unique molecular identifiers were incorporated into the prepared TCRbeta library. TCRdb recomputed calls from the PCR reads with MiXCR, one row per CDR3 protein. The data show 4,000 to 4,500 distinct CDR3 sequences, around 12% seen once. The CDR3 contains 14 residues. The V gene's germline CDR1 is MGHDK and CDR2 SYGVNS. V was clipped by 6 bases and J by 7 bases, with 16 bases between them. Points from the study as a whole: The origin of high day-60 TCRbeta diversity in some patients lay in surviving recipient T cells and thymic progenitors. At the one-year point after transplant, T-cell counts and TCRbeta diversity were found to come mostly from T cells that had been newly produced.

This specimen consisted of PBMCs, mostly from graft donor cells, obtained 60 days after TCRalphabeta/CD19-depleted stem cell transplant. The rearrangement uses TRBV25-1 and TRBJ1-5; perhaps TRBD1 as D (6 bases). The TCR sequence derives from a male patient aged 2-10 years who had a stem cell transplant for acute lymphoblastic leukemia, so the T cells may come from the graft donor. The DNA of the CDR3 is TGTGCCAGCAGCCCTGGACAGCACGGGCAGCCCCAGCATTTT. This encodes CASSPGQHGQPQHF.